Presented here are 32 T cell receptor beta chains from one specimen sequenced in a study of T-cell reconstitution after alpha-beta-depleted transplantation in children (dated by TCRdb to the mid-2010s). Libraries were prepared through PCR. Sequenced on an Illumina HiSeq 2500. Molecular barcoding was employed in the preparation of TCR libraries, with unique molecular identifiers being used to normalize TCRbeta repertoire quantification. Through fastp at Q25 and MiXCR, TCRdb rebuilt clones from the public reads, retaining in-frame beta chains. Rows with one shared CDR3 protein collapse into an entry with the most common genes and DNA. This sample gives around 250,000 distinct CDR3 sequences in total; approximately 8.9% of them show up just once. Clones ranked in the top ten supply 5% to 8% of the sample. Reading the label with the study, this specimen's treatment or condition is: allogeneic hematopoietic cell transplantation with graft depleted of TCRalphabeta T cells and CD19 B cells.

The sequences come from PBMCs, mostly from graft donor cells, collected 180 days after TCRalphabeta/CD19-depleted stem cell transplant. Receptors were obtained from a male patient between 10 and 17 years old who had a stem cell transplant for acute lymphoblastic leukemia, so the T cells may come from the graft donor.

This clonotype was found many times. This chain joins TRBV6-1 and TRBJ1-2; D is undetermined. Germline loops: CDR1 MNHNS, CDR2 SASEGT. The CDR3 length is 13 residues. V lost 3 bases and J lost 5, with 10 bases in between. CDR3 residues: CASSEGVGYGYTF. DNA of the CDR3: TGTGCCAGCAGTGAGGGTGTGGGGTATGGCTACACCTTC.

This clonotype was seen repeatedly, ten times or more. The chain recombines TRBV29-1 with TRBJ2-6, with D maybe TRBD2 (6 bases). The CDR3 consists of 16 residues. With 5 bases removed from V and 1 base from J, the gap between germline ends came to 15 bases. The germline CDR1 and CDR2 sequences are SQVTM and ANQGSEA. CDR3 in amino acids: CSVNIGSLSGANVLTF. DNA for the CDR3: TGCAGCGTTAATATCGGGAGCCTGTCTGGGGCCAACGTCCTGACTTTC.

The chain combines TRBV14 with TRBJ1-4; D call uncertain. Germline CDR1 is SGHDN and CDR2 is FVKESK. V was shortened by 1 base and J by 12 bases, with 12 bases between the two germline ends. The CDR3 runs 13 residues. The CDR3 bases are TGTGCCAGCAGCCAAGGAGTCCTTGAGGAACTGTTTTTT. It translates to CASSQGVLEELFF.

The gene calls are TRBV6-5 and TRBJ2-7; TRBD2 agrees at 12 bases. Per the germline V gene, CDR1 is MNHEY and CDR2 is SVGAGI. The CDR3 has 15 amino acids. J was trimmed by 7 bases and V by 0 bases; bases with no gene match: 4. The CDR3 DNA reads as TGTGCCAGCAGTTACTCGGCTAGCGGGGGGGGTGAGCAGTACTTC. Translation: CASSYSASGGGEQYF.

The table lists this clonotype with many counts. This chain joins TRBV5-1 and TRBJ2-1; 8 bases map to TRBD2. V trimming: 0 bases; J trimming: 9 bases; junction bases outside the gene matches: 11. CDR1 and CDR2 from the germline V gene are SGHRS and YFSETQ. The CDR3 runs to 16 residues. This CDR3 reads CASSLAASGFRSEQFF. For the CDR3, the DNA is TGCGCCAGCAGCTTGGCTGCTAGCGGGTTCCGTAGTGAGCAGTTCTTC.

This clonotype was seen many times. The chain joins TRBV28 to TRBJ1-4; no reliable D call. Trimming shortened V by 0 bases and J by 0 bases, and 23 bases separated the two germline ends. Germline V gives CDR1 MDHEN, CDR2 SYDVKM. This CDR3 comprises 21 residues. CDR3 residues: CASSLCEGRGEQLTTNEKLFF. The CDR3 nucleotides are TGTGCCAGCAGTTTATGCGAAGGGCGCGGCGAACAGCTAACAACTAATGAAAAACTGTTTTTT. The entire variable domain, with the rest obtained from reference TRBV28 and TRBJ1-4, is as follows: DVKVTQSSRYLVKRTGEKVFLECVQDMDHENMFWYRQDPGLGLRLIYFSYDVKMKEKGDIPEGYSVSREKKERFSLILESASTNQTSMYLCASSLCEGRGEQLTTNEKLFFGSGTQLSVL.

Only a few counts were recorded for this clonotype. The chain joins TRBV7-2 to TRBJ2-1; D is unclear. The CDR3 loop spans 16 amino acids. With 1 base removed from V and 8 bases from J, the gap between germline ends came to 18 bases. The germline V gene has CDR1 SGHTA and CDR2 FQGNSA. The CDR3 region is CASSLDPTRSWDEQFF. CDR3 sequence (DNA): TGTGCCAGCAGCTTAGATCCTACCCGGAGTTGGGATGAGCAGTTCTTC. The full variable domain, completed using reference TRBV7-2 and TRBJ2-1, is GAGVSQSPSNKVTEKGKDVELRCDPISGHTALYWYRQSLGQGLEFLIYFQGNSAPDKSGLPSDRFSAERTGGSVSTLTIQRTQQEDSAVYLCASSLDPTRSWDEQFFGPGTRLTVL.

This clonotype was detected once. This could be a read error, since a much larger clone is one nucleotide away. The V call is TRBV5-1, the J call TRBJ2-4; TRBD1 aligns across 8 bases. J gave up 6 bases and V 0 bases, and 8 bases lay outside the gene matches. The CDR3 runs 16 residues. Germline assignment: CDR1 SGHRS and CDR2 YFSETQ. The CDR3: CASSLVPDRALNIQYF. CDR3 nucleotides: TGCGCCAGCAGCTTGGTTCCGGACAGGGCCCTAAACATTCAGTACTTC. Combining the CDR3 with reference TRBV5-1 and TRBJ2-4 gives the whole variable domain KAGVTQTPRYLIKTRGQQVTLSCSPISGHRSVSWYQQTPGQGLQFLFEYFSETQRNKGNFPGRFSGRQFSNSRSEMNVSTLELGDSALYLCASSLVPDRALNIQYFGAGTRLSVL.

Ten or more counts support this clonotype. The chain is built from TRBV28 and TRBJ2-7, with D unresolved. With 6 bases removed from V and 9 bases from J, the gap between germline ends came to 21 bases. CDR1 is MDHEN, CDR2 SYDVKM, per germline. The CDR3 runs 14 residues. CDR3 DNA sequence: TGTGCCAGCAGGCCGCCGGCGGCCCTCACGGCGCAGTACTTC. Encoded protein: CASRPPAALTAQYF.

This clonotype has ten or more counts. This chain connects TRBV15 to TRBJ2-4; D is possibly TRBD2 (6 bases). CDR3 length equals 15 residues. The germline CDR1 and CDR2 sequences are LNHNV and YYDKDF (reference sequence). V lost 5 bases and J 0 bases, leaving 11 bases between the germline ends. The CDR3 loop reads CATSRDLLAKNIQYF. CDR3 bases: TGTGCCACCAGCCGGGACTTATTAGCCAAAAACATTCAGTACTTC.

About this clonotype itself: Since a much larger clone is just one base distant, this may be a read error. V usage is TRBV5-1 and J usage is TRBJ1-2, with a tentative D call TRBD1 (5 bases). The V gene's germline CDR1 is SGHRS and CDR2 YFSETQ. This CDR3 is 12 amino acids long. In DNA, the CDR3 is TGCGCCAGCAGCGAGGACAACTGTGGCTACACCTTC. This translates into CASSEDNCGYTF. Looking up the rest from reference TRBV5-1 and TRBJ1-2 gives the full variable domain: KAGVTQTPRYLIKTRGQQVTLSCSPISGHRSVSWYQQTPGQGLQFLFEYFSETQRNKGNFPGRFSGRQFSNSRSEMNVSTLELGDSALYLCASSEDNCGYTFGSGTRLTVV.

This clonotype was seen at least ten times. The chain links TRBV9 to TRBJ2-3; the match to TRBD1 covers 10 bases. CDR1 is SGDLS, CDR2 YYNGEE, per germline. The ends lost 3 bases at V and 3 bases at J; junction bases unmatched: 10. CDR3 length: 17 residues. DNA for the CDR3: TGTGCCAGCAGCGCACATCGACAGGGGGCGCGGACAGATACGCAGTATTTT. The encoded protein is CASSAHRQGARTDTQYF.

This clonotype was counted many times. The chain recombines TRBV7-3 with TRBJ2-3; D is undetermined. Germline V gives CDR1 SGHTA, CDR2 FQGTGA. V lost 5 bases to trimming and J lost 2 bases, with 8 bases between them. The CDR3 has 13 amino acids. Here the CDR3 reads CASSDTFTDTQYF. For the CDR3, the DNA is TGTGCCAGCAGCGACACATTCACAGATACGCAGTATTTT.

Many counts were recorded for this clonotype. This sequence joins TRBV5-1 and TRBJ2-7; 11 bases fit TRBD2. Unmatched junction bases numbered 12, after V lost 0 bases and J lost 1 base. The CDR3 is made up of 19 amino acids. The germline CDR1 and CDR2 sequences are SGHRS and YFSETQ. CDR3 coding DNA: TGCGCCAGCAGCTTGGGTCTAGCGGGAGGTACTCTAAATTCCTACGAGCAGTACTTC. The encoded protein is CASSLGLAGGTLNSYEQYF.

This clonotype was picked up many times. The chain is built from TRBV7-9 and TRBJ2-1, with 8 bases fitting TRBD2. After removal of 1 base from V and 0 bases from J, the junction contained 5 bases not matched to a gene. CDR1 is SEHNR, CDR2 FQNEAQ, per germline (reference sequence). There are 17 residues in the CDR3. CDR3 residues: CASSLELAESSYNEQFF. CDR3 nucleotides: TGTGCCAGCAGCTTAGAACTAGCGGAGAGCTCCTACAATGAGCAGTTCTTC. The full variable domain, with the rest looked up from reference TRBV7-9 and TRBJ2-1, is DTGVSQNPRHKITKRGQNVTFRCDPISEHNRLYWYRQTLGQGPEFLTYFQNEAQLEKSRLLSDRFSAERPKGSFSTLEIQRTEQGDSAMYLCASSLELAESSYNEQFFGPGTRLTVL.

This clonotype has at least ten counts. The rearrangement uses TRBV27 and TRBJ2-5; 11 bases line up with TRBD2. J was trimmed by 2 bases and V by 6 bases; bases with no gene match: 8. Germline V CDR1 and CDR2: MNHEY, SMNVEV (reference sequence). The CDR3 is made up of 16 amino acids. The CDR3 DNA is TGTGCCAGCAGCCGACCGACTAGCGGGGAACAAGAGACCCAGTACTTC. Translated: CASSRPTSGEQETQYF.

This clonotype was seen a handful of times. The chain combines TRBV19 with TRBJ1-2; no reliable D call. The CDR3 spans 14 residues. The V gene's germline CDR1 is LNHDA and CDR2 SQIVND (reference sequence). Trimming shortened V by 5 bases and J by 4 bases, and 14 bases separated the two germline ends. The CDR3 DNA follows: TGTGCCAGTAGTCCCCGACCCGGAGTCTATGGCTACACCTTC. It codes for CASSPRPGVYGYTF.

This clonotype has at least ten counts. The chain has TRBV29-1 and TRBJ2-7; TRBD2 matches at 8 bases. Per germline, CDR1 SQVTM and CDR2 ANQGSEA. The CDR3 has 15 residues. Unmatched junction bases numbered 8, after V lost 1 base and J lost 3 bases. CDR3 DNA: TGCAGCGTTGAAGTAGTGCGGGAGGCCCACTACGAGCAGTACTTC. Its protein is CSVEVVREAHYEQYF.

This clonotype was detected many times. V usage is TRBV7-9 and J usage is TRBJ2-4; D gene ambiguous. The CDR3 loop spans 15 amino acids. The ends were cut back, 2 bases at V and 0 bases at J, with 8 bases in the middle. CDR1 SEHNR and CDR2 FQNEAQ come from the germline V gene (reference sequence). CDR3 sequence reads: CASSLTPKAKNIQYF. CDR3 coding DNA: TGTGCCAGCAGCTTAACGCCTAAAGCCAAAAACATTCAGTACTTC.

Notes on this clonotype: A single base separates this from a much larger clone, so it may be a read error. The V gene is TRBV9, the J gene TRBJ1-1, with a tentative D call TRBD1 (6 bases). This CDR3 comprises 15 residues. In germline, CDR1 is SGDLS, CDR2 YYNGEE. The ends were cut back, 3 bases at V and 4 bases at J, with 16 bases in the middle. DNA for the CDR3: TGTGCCAGCAGCGCAGGGGCCCGCGCGGGCACTGAAGCTTTCTTT. The encoded protein is CASSAGARAGTEAFF.

This clonotype was recorded at least ten times. The genes are TRBV7-8 and TRBJ2-2; D uncertain. The CDR3 is 14 residues long. V lost 5 bases to trimming and J lost 5 bases, with 12 bases between them. CDR1 and CDR2 from the germline V gene are SGHVS and FQNEAQ. The CDR3 nucleotides read TGTGCCAGCAGCCAGAGGTATAGAACCGGGGAGCTGTTTTTT. Translation gives CASSQRYRTGELFF.

This clonotype was recorded many times. The gene calls are TRBV5-1 and TRBJ2-2; D is tentatively TRBD1 or TRBD2 (5 bases each). The CDR3 spans 16 residues. Germline V lookup: CDR1 SGHRS, CDR2 YFSETQ. Between the trimmed V and J ends, which lost 0 bases and 6 bases, there was a span of 15 bases. The CDR3 is CASSLVPPEGSGELFF. CDR3 DNA: TGCGCCAGCAGCTTGGTCCCCCCCGAGGGGTCCGGGGAGCTGTTTTTT. The full variable domain, rest sourced from reference TRBV5-1 and TRBJ2-2, is KAGVTQTPRYLIKTRGQQVTLSCSPISGHRSVSWYQQTPGQGLQFLFEYFSETQRNKGNFPGRFSGRQFSNSRSEMNVSTLELGDSALYLCASSLVPPEGSGELFFGEGSRLTVL.

In its sample, this clonotype was seen many times. V and J are TRBV29-1 and TRBJ2-3, with TRBD2 matching over 13 bases. Trimming cost V 1 base and J 4 bases; bases outside gene matches: 2. Germline values: CDR1 SQVTM, CDR2 ANQGSEA. The CDR3 length is 15 residues. The CDR3 DNA reads as TGCAGCGTTGAAGGGACTAGCGGGAGCCCAGATACGCAGTATTTT. Translated: CSVEGTSGSPDTQYF.

This clonotype was recorded at least ten times. This chain links TRBV29-1 with TRBJ2-7; the D gene is possibly TRBD1 (5 bases). The CDR3 runs to 12 residues. Germline assignment: CDR1 SQVTM and CDR2 ANQGSEA. Trimming left V 5 bases short and J 4 bases short, with 12 bases between. The CDR3 loop is CSVRNRTYEQYF. The DNA for the CDR3 is TGCAGCGTTCGAAACAGGACGTACGAGCAGTACTTC.

This clonotype was found once. A read error may explain this, as a much larger clone is one base away. The CDR3 carries no conserved terminal phenylalanine or tryptophan, so it likely arises from a read error. The chain combines TRBV20-1 with TRBJ2-2; D not resolved. V was cut by 5 bases and J by 8 bases, with 15 bases left in between. Germline assignment: CDR1 DFQATT and CDR2 SNEGSKA (reference sequence). The CDR3 consists of 13 residues. The CDR3 here is CSAYVPRAGELFV. CDR3 bases: TGCAGTGCTTACGTCCCCCGGGCTGGGGAGCTGTTTGTT.

This clonotype turned up a few times. The chain links TRBV11-3 to TRBJ2-6; a weak D match, TRBD1 (6 bases). Germline CDR1 reads SGHNT; CDR2 reads YENEEA. Deletions cut 5 bases from V and 0 bases from J, with 14 bases between. The CDR3 has 17 amino acids. CDR3 nucleotide sequence: TGTGCCAGCAGCGCCGGGACACCTGTCTCTGGGGCCAACGTCCTGACTTTC. Amino acids: CASSAGTPVSGANVLTF.

V is TRBV6-1 and J is TRBJ2-7, with D perhaps matching TRBD1 (6 bases). This CDR3 region has 14 residues. V lost 7 bases and J lost 3, with 16 bases in between. Germline V gene data show CDR1 as MNHNS and CDR2 as SASEGT. The CDR3, as DNA: TGTGCCAGCAAGAAGGGACATCACAGCTACGAGCAGTACTTC. As protein: CASKKGHHSYEQYF.

In this sample, this clonotype turned up many times. V usage is TRBV25-1 and J usage is TRBJ2-7; unclear D gene. Germline V gene lookup returns CDR1 MGHDK and CDR2 SYGVNS. This CDR3 is built from 11 residues. The V end was cut by 7 bases, the J end by 3 bases, with 7 bases between. DNA of the CDR3: TGTGCCAGCACCGATAGCTACGAGCAGTACTTC. It encodes CASTDSYEQYF.

In its sample, this clonotype was seen many times. The chain uses TRBV6-5 and TRBJ2-5, with D possibly being TRBD1 (6 bases). V was cut by 8 bases and J by 1 base, with 8 bases left in between. The CDR3 loop spans 12 amino acids. CDR1 and CDR2 from the germline V gene are MNHEY and SVGAGI. This chain's CDR3 is CASPTGQETQYF. As DNA, the CDR3 is TGTGCCAGCCCGACAGGCCAAGAGACCCAGTACTTC.

This clonotype was recorded many times. V gene TRBV12-3 or TRBV12-4 combines with J gene TRBJ1-2; D uncertain. V was pared by 2 bases and J by 4 bases, with 8 bases between. CDR3 size: 13 residues. CDR3 DNA: TGTGCCAGCAGTTTATCTGCCAGCTATGGCTACACCTTC. Its protein product is CASSLSASYGYTF.

This clonotype was recorded many times. CDR3 protein: CASSLEGWGNEQFF. In DNA form, the CDR3 reads TGTGCCAGCAGTTTAGAGGGATGGGGCAATGAGCAGTTCTTC. The V and J genes are TRBV12-3 or TRBV12-4 and TRBJ2-1; D is unresolved. The CDR3 is 14 amino acids. V was shortened by 1 base and J by 6 bases, with 10 bases between the two germline ends.

In its sample, this clonotype was seen many times. The chain has TRBV20-1 and TRBJ2-3, with TRBD2 as a possible D gene (6 bases). The CDR3 is made up of 14 amino acids. Germline CDR1 is DFQATT and CDR2 is SNEGSKA (reference sequence). The V gene lost 1 base and the J gene lost 1 base, with 9 bases spanning the gap. The CDR3 is CSARGGGGTDTQYF. For the CDR3, the DNA is TGCAGTGCTAGAGGTGGCGGGGGCACAGATACGCAGTATTTT.